This TCR beta chain was recorded in a study of cytomegalovirus exposure and HLA in healthy donors. 13 Jbeta primers and 60 Vbeta primers were used for the PCR. Generated by immunoSEQ multiplex PCR, the TCRdb table keeps only in-frame clones and is missing some. Here the sample spans roughly 200,000 clones, around 74% being singletons. The germline CDR1 and CDR2 sequences are SGHAT and FQNNGV. After removal of 4 bases from V and 9 bases from J, the junction contained 23 bases not matched to a gene. The CDR3 is 18 residues long. The receptor's source is a male donor in good health and CMV-seronegative. Source material: PBMCs. This rearrangement joins TRBV11-2 to TRBJ2-7; 8 bases fit TRBD2. CDR3 DNA: TGTGCCAGCAGCTCATCCGGGACTAGAGAGGGACCAGGTTTCTGGCAGTACTTC. As protein: CASSSSGTREGPGFWQYF.